This note documents a single T cell receptor (beta chain) sequence. Its antigen is not known. This entry comes from a study of PD-1 blockade in classical Hodgkin lymphoma. The CDR3 is 17 amino acids. Germline CDR1 is MRHNA and CDR2 is SNTAGT. The ends lost 4 bases at V and 3 bases at J; junction bases unmatched: 13. Study-wide results and limits: Whatever underlies the repertoire differences (possibly disease activity or prior therapy) remains undefined. Reported baseline diversity: healthy donors highest, relapsed/refractory patients lowest.

Time point meaning: newly diagnosed, previously untreated cHL patient sample. Comparison used PBMCs from newly diagnosed, untreated classical Hodgkin lymphoma. TCRdb's copy holds only in-frame clones and misses some; the assay was immunoSEQ multiplex PCR. The repertoire holds about 30,000 clones, with about nine tenths as singletons. The receptor's source is a human donor with classical Hodgkin lymphoma. Sequencing was performed on peripheral blood mononuclear cells (PBMCs). The genes are TRBV6-4 and TRBJ2-3, with TRBD2 matching over 7 bases. The CDR3 nucleotides are TGTGCCAGCAGTGTAGAACCTAGCGGTCTGCTTACAGATACGCAGTATTTT. Protein product: CASSVEPSGLLTDTQYF.